The next 17 T cell receptor beta chains were all read from a single sample in a study of Ad26.COV2.S vaccination and SARS-CoV-2 variants. Only in-frame clones appear in the TCRdb table, and some are missing; sequencing was by immunoSEQ multiplex PCR. Of about 680,000 clones detected, around 90% appear once; the ten largest clones hold around 1.4%. Documented treatment: some 19 received Ad26.COV2.S at low or high dose, single or two shots; a few received placebo; per-sample allocation not given. At day 63 after the first vaccine or placebo injection, samples were drawn. The input for sequencing was peripheral blood, taken in a trial of Ad26.COV2.S vaccine versus placebo. The receptor set was obtained from a person aged 18-65 years who received the Ad26.COV2.S COVID-19 vaccine or a placebo.

V is TRBV7-2 and J is TRBJ1-5; TRBD1 is a possible D gene (6 bases). The CDR3 runs 16 residues. Germline CDR1 reads SGHTA; CDR2 reads FQGNSA. V was clipped by 3 bases and J by 2 bases, with 14 bases between them. CDR3 sequence: CASSFAGGGGNQPQHF. In DNA, the CDR3 is TGTGCCAGCAGCTTTGCGGGGGGCGGGGGCAATCAGCCCCAGCATTTT. The full variable domain, in which reference TRBV7-2 and TRBJ1-5 provide the parts outside the CDR3, is GAGVSQSPSNKVTEKGKDVELRCDPISGHTALYWYRQSLGQGLEFLIYFQGNSAPDKSGLPSDRFSAERTGGSVSTLTIQRTQQEDSAVYLCASSFAGGGGNQPQHFGDGTRLSIL.

The chain recombines TRBV6-2 or TRBV6-3 with TRBJ1-2, with TRBD1 matching 7 bases. This CDR3 spans 16 amino acids. V shed 5 bases, J shed 5 bases, and the junction held 14 bases outside the gene matches. The germline CDR1 and CDR2 sequences are MNHEY and SVGEGT. CDR3 protein: CASSKHTEDRRYGYTF. DNA of the CDR3: TGTGCCAGCAGTAAACACACCGAGGACAGGCGTTATGGCTACACCTTC.

The V call is TRBV20-1, the J call TRBJ2-7; D may be TRBD1 or TRBD2 (5 bases each). This CDR3 contains 11 residues. CDR1 is DFQATT and CDR2 is SNEGSKA in the germline V gene (reference sequence). V lost 7 bases to trimming and J lost 2 bases, with 9 bases between them. Written as DNA, the CDR3 is TGCAGTGGGGGGTCTACCTACGAGCAGTACTTC. Protein product: CSGGSTYEQYF.

V usage is TRBV7-9 and J usage is TRBJ1-1; D uncertain. The ends were cut back, 4 bases at V and 1 base at J, with 10 bases in the middle. The CDR3 extends over 14 amino acids. Per germline, CDR1 SEHNR and CDR2 FQNEAQ (reference sequence). CDR3 residues: CASSSIDWNTEAFF. The DNA of the CDR3 is TGTGCCAGCAGCTCCATCGACTGGAACACTGAAGCTTTCTTT. The complete variable domain, with remaining parts taken from reference TRBV7-9 and TRBJ1-1, reads DTGVSQNPRHKITKRGQNVTFRCDPISEHNRLYWYRQTLGQGPEFLTYFQNEAQLEKSRLLSDRFSAERPKGSFSTLEIQRTEQGDSAMYLCASSSIDWNTEAFFGQGTRLTVV.

The rearrangement joins TRBV7-3 to TRBJ2-1, with D tentatively TRBD2 (5 bases). CDR3 length: 13 residues. With 5 bases removed from V and 4 bases from J, the gap between germline ends came to 9 bases. CDR1 and CDR2 (germline): SGHTA, FQGTGA. The CDR3 spells CASSAGLYNEQFF. As DNA, the CDR3 is TGTGCCAGCAGCGCTGGACTGTACAATGAGCAGTTCTTC.

In its sample, this clone was seen once. This chain links TRBV27 with TRBJ2-3; 10 nucleotides agree with TRBD2. The CDR3 runs to 14 residues. In germline, CDR1 is MNHEY, CDR2 SMNVEV (reference sequence). Losses at the gene ends were 3 bases for V and 4 bases for J; bases not matched to a gene: 1. Written as DNA, the CDR3 is TGTGCCAGCAGTTTCGGGACTAGCGCAGATACGCAGTATTTT. Encoded protein: CASSFGTSADTQYF.

At least ten counts were recorded for this clone. The chain recombines TRBV7-9 with TRBJ2-2, with unresolved D. V was clipped by 5 bases and J by 4 bases, with 8 bases between them. Germline V gene lookup returns CDR1 SEHNR and CDR2 FQNEAQ (reference sequence). The CDR3 sequence is 13 residues long. The CDR3 bases are TGTGCCAGCAGCCCAGTATCCACCGGGGAGCTGTTTTTT. It specifies CASSPVSTGELFF.

J is TRBJ2-1 and V is TRBV5-4; 9 positions match TRBD2. This CDR3 has 14 residues. CDR1 is SGHNT, CDR2 YYREEE, per germline (reference sequence). The ends lost 4 bases at V and 7 bases at J; junction bases unmatched: 6. The CDR3 sequence: CASSRGGAGNEQFF. The CDR3 DNA reads TGTGCCAGCAGCCGCGGGGGGGCGGGGAATGAGCAGTTCTTC.

This rearrangement joins TRBV4-2 to TRBJ2-7; 12 positions agree with TRBD2. Germline CDR1 LGHNA, CDR2 YNFKEQ. With 0 bases clipped from V and 6 bases from J, the junction kept 9 bases outside the gene matches. This CDR3 is built from 17 residues. The CDR3: CASSQDRPSGRAGEQYF. CDR3 coding DNA: TGTGCCAGCAGCCAAGATAGGCCTAGCGGGAGGGCGGGCGAGCAGTACTTC.

The rearrangement joins TRBV30 to TRBJ2-3; D not certain. Germline CDR1 and CDR2: GTSNPN and SVGIG (reference sequence). The V end was cut by 0 bases, the J end by 2 bases, with 9 bases between. The CDR3 runs 14 residues. The CDR3 region has the DNA TGTGCCTGGAGTGTAGGGCCCGCCACAGATACGCAGTATTTT. Translation: CAWSVGPATDTQYF.

This sequence joins TRBV19 and TRBJ1-5; D gene unclear. Per the germline V gene, CDR1 is LNHDA and CDR2 is SQIVND (reference sequence). V lost 3 bases and J lost 1, with 16 bases in between. The CDR3 length is 17 residues. The CDR3 nucleotides read TGTGCCAGTAGTATTCTGCCCCTAGAATTGAGCAATCAGCCCCAGCATTTT. The encoded protein is CASSILPLELSNQPQHF.

In this sample, this clone turned up once. This chain joins TRBV5-1 and TRBJ2-7, with TRBD1 as a possible D gene (6 bases). The CDR3 length is 14 residues. Germline V gene lookup returns CDR1 SGHRS and CDR2 YFSETQ. Trimming took 4 bases from V and 1 from J, leaving 12 bases between them. CDR3 sequence reads: CASSPGTISYEQYF. The CDR3 nucleotides are TGCGCCAGCAGCCCCGGGACAATATCCTACGAGCAGTACTTC.

The chain employs TRBV5-4 and TRBJ1-2; 11 positions agree with TRBD1. V lost 4 bases to trimming and J lost 2 bases; unmatched junction nucleotides: 4. The V gene's germline CDR1 is SGHNT and CDR2 YYREEE (reference sequence). CDR3 length: 15 residues. The CDR3 here is CASSQGQGGNYGYTF. CDR3 bases: TGTGCCAGCAGCCAGGGACAGGGGGGGAACTATGGCTACACCTTC.

J is TRBJ1-1 and V is TRBV18, with unresolved D. The CDR3 has 16 residues. V lost 3 bases, J lost 3 bases, and 17 bases lay in between. Germline V gene sequence: CDR1 KGHSH, CDR2 LQKENI. CDR3 coding DNA: TGTGCCAGCTCACCGGGTGGCCCCCTGAGGGACACTGAAGCTTTCTTT. Its translation: CASSPGGPLRDTEAFF.

The J gene is TRBJ2-7, the V gene TRBV28, with 10 bases matching TRBD1. The V segment lost 4 bases and the J segment 5 bases; nucleotides outside the gene matches: 8. CDR1 is MDHEN and CDR2 is SYDVKM in the germline V gene. The CDR3 contains 15 residues. The CDR3 is CASSSPGQGLHEQYF. CDR3 in DNA: TGTGCCAGCAGTTCCCCGGGACAGGGGTTACACGAGCAGTACTTC. Combining the CDR3 with reference TRBV28 and TRBJ2-7 gives the whole variable domain DVKVTQSSRYLVKRTGEKVFLECVQDMDHENMFWYRQDPGLGLRLIYFSYDVKMKEKGDIPEGYSVSREKKERFSLILESASTNQTSMYLCASSSPGQGLHEQYFGPGTRLTVT.

The chain is built from TRBV20-1 and TRBJ2-2; 7 nucleotides agree with TRBD1. The CDR3 runs to 15 residues. The V segment lost 3 bases and the J segment 1 base; nucleotides outside the gene matches: 5. Germline CDR1 DFQATT, CDR2 SNEGSKA (reference sequence). CDR3 protein: CSASKGQWNTGELFF. The CDR3 bases are TGCAGTGCTAGTAAGGGACAGTGGAACACCGGGGAGCTGTTTTTT.

The chain is built from TRBV18 and TRBJ2-3, with D tentatively TRBD2 (6 bases). The CDR3 runs 15 residues. The V gene's germline CDR1 is KGHSH and CDR2 LQKENI. The V gene lost 5 bases and the J gene lost 2 bases, with 14 bases spanning the gap. This CDR3 is CASSARLVDTDTQYF. In DNA, the CDR3 is TGTGCCAGCTCAGCCCGACTAGTCGACACAGATACGCAGTATTTT. The entire variable domain, with the rest obtained from reference TRBV18 and TRBJ2-3, is as follows: NAGVMQNPRHLVRRRGQEARLRCSPMKGHSHVYWYRQLPEEGLKFMVYLQKENIIDESGMPKERFSAEFPKEGPSILRIQQVVRGDSAAYFCASSARLVDTDTQYFGPGTRLTVL.